This T cell receptor (beta chain) derives from a study of blood T cell repertoires in COVID-19. In the study overall: The United States, Italy and Spain supplied acute and convalescent COVID-19 samples.

J was trimmed by 4 bases and V by 5 bases; bases with no gene match: 7. This CDR3 spans 15 amino acids. Germline lookup yields CDR1 MDHEN and CDR2 SYDVKM. Authors' analysis steps: By means of reference gene primer amplification, nucleated cell counts were estimated. Profiling relied on immunoSEQ multiplex PCR, and the TCRdb table lists in-frame clones only, not all of them. V and J calls and clone size are as listed in that table; D and trimming were resolved from the DNA. The sample shows hundreds of thousands of clones, 84% of them seen only once. This chain joins TRBV28 and TRBJ2-2; 7 positions agree with TRBD2. The source of this sequence is a human donor in a cohort sampled during active COVID-19. Specimen: peripheral blood. The CDR3 DNA follows: TGTGCCAGCAGTCCCTTGGGGAGGGCCACCGGGGAGCTGTTTTTT. Translation: CASSPLGRATGELFF.